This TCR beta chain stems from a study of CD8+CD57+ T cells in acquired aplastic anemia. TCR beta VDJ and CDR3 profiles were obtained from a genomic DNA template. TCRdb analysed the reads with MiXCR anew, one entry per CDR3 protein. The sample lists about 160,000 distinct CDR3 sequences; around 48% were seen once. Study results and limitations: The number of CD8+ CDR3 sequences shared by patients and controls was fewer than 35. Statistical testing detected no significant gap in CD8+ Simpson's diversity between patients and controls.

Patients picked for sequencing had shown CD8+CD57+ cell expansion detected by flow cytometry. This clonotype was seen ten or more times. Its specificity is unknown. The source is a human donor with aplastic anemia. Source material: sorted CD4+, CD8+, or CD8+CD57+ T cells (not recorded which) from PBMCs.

Here the CDR3 DNA reads TGTGCCAGCGGTAACACCGGGGAGCTGTTTTTT. Amino acid sequence: CASGNTGELFF. The chain combines TRBV12-3 or TRBV12-4 with TRBJ2-2; D is uncertain. The CDR3 covers 11 residues. V shed 8 bases and J shed 2 bases, with 3 bases lying between them.